What follows are 7 T cell receptor beta chains derived from one specimen sequenced in a study of T cell responses to AZD1222 COVID-19 vaccine. This table comes from immunoSEQ multiplex PCR, and its TCRdb copy is limited to in-frame clones, with some not included. This table holds 95,000 to 130,000 clones, about 90% found once. The sequenced sample was peripheral blood, obtained on day 0 of AZD1222 vaccination. Every receptor here comes from an adult in good health.

V and J are TRBV5-4 and TRBJ1-5; D unresolved. The V gene's germline CDR1 is SGHNT and CDR2 YYREEE (reference sequence). V was cut by 0 bases and J by 0 bases, with 7 bases left in between. CDR3 length: 15 residues. The CDR3 DNA reads TGTGCCAGCAGCTTGGGGGGAAATAGCAATCAGCCCCAGCATTTT. Translated: CASSLGGNSNQPQHF.

The rearrangement joins TRBV13 to TRBJ2-1; D might be TRBD1 (5 bases). From germline, CDR1 is PRHDT and CDR2 FYEKMQ (reference sequence). Trimming pared 1 base from V and 7 bases from J, leaving 8 bases between. CDR3 length: 13 residues. CDR3 DNA: TGTGCCAGCAGCTTAGCAGGGATGAATGAGCAGTTCTTC. This sequence encodes CASSLAGMNEQFF.

The chain combines TRBV6-5 with TRBJ1-1; D remains unclear. Germline assignment: CDR1 MNHEY and CDR2 SVGAGI. The V gene lost 8 bases and the J gene lost 4 bases, with 14 bases spanning the gap. This CDR3 region has 13 residues. CDR3 in amino acids: CASYGVGVTEAFF. Here the CDR3 DNA reads TGTGCCAGCTATGGGGTAGGCGTCACTGAAGCTTTCTTT.

V gene TRBV28 combines with J gene TRBJ1-5; 8 nucleotides agree with TRBD1. Germline V CDR1 and CDR2: MDHEN, SYDVKM. CDR3 length: 12 residues. Trimming cost V 5 bases and J 15 bases; bases outside gene matches: 9. The CDR3 DNA reads as TGTGCCAGCAGTGATGGCAGGGGGCCTCCGCATTTT. Encoded protein: CASSDGRGPPHF.

The V gene is TRBV28, the J gene TRBJ1-5; 8 bases agree with TRBD1. The CDR3 runs to 14 residues. Trimming cost V 7 bases and J 9 bases; bases outside gene matches: 11. Germline V lookup: CDR1 MDHEN, CDR2 SYDVKM. CDR3 protein: CASKTGVMGGPQHF. DNA of the CDR3: TGTGCCAGCAAGACAGGGGTAATGGGTGGGCCCCAGCATTTT.

The J gene is TRBJ1-3, the V gene TRBV28; no clear D. Deletions cut 4 bases from V and 10 bases from J, with 11 bases between. From germline, CDR1 is MDHEN and CDR2 SYDVKM. CDR3 length: 12 residues. CDR3 bases: TGTGCCAGCAGTTCGACACAGAGGACCATATATTTT. Translating gives CASSSTQRTIYF.

The chain employs TRBV4-1 and TRBJ2-1; D is possibly TRBD2 (5 bases). Germline V gene sequence: CDR1 MGHRA, CDR2 YSYEKL. V was clipped by 4 bases and J by 2 bases, with 18 bases between them. The CDR3 length is 17 residues. CDR3 in DNA: TGCGCCAGCAGCCCCTTAGTGAGCGGCCGAGCCTACAATGAGCAGTTCTTC. Translation: CASSPLVSGRAYNEQFF.